One and the same sample provided the 7 T cell receptor beta chains below, sequenced in a study of cytomegalovirus exposure and HLA in healthy donors (dated by TCRdb to about 2017). The library was generated by the immunoSEQ multiplex PCR assay. A mixture of 60 forward primers for TCR Vbeta segments and 13 reverse primers for TCR Jbeta segments was used in the multiplex PCR. As stored in TCRdb, this immuneACCESS dataset retains in-frame rearrangements with V and J assigned. A fraction of the clones does not appear; measured against another copy, unresolved V genes explain less than half of the discrepancy, and the remainder lacks a known reason. Counted in this sample were 240,000 or so clones; around 80% of them appeared once. The ten largest clones capture about 8% of the sample. Sequencing was carried out using PBMCs. These TCRs come from a woman aged 55-70 years in good health and CMV-seropositive.

This sequence joins TRBV15 and TRBJ1-5; D is unresolved. The V end lost 0 bases, the J end lost 5 bases, and 11 bases lay between the germline ends. From germline, CDR1 is LNHNV and CDR2 YYDKDF (reference sequence). The CDR3 is 15 residues long. The CDR3 region is CATSRDWQMDQPQHF. The CDR3 DNA is TGTGCCACCAGCAGAGATTGGCAGATGGATCAGCCCCAGCATTTT.

This chain links TRBV4-1 with TRBJ2-7; D perhaps matches TRBD2 (5 bases). The CDR3 sequence is 15 residues long. V was clipped by 0 bases and J by 3 bases, with 12 bases between them. The germline gives CDR1 MGHRA, CDR2 YSYEKL. DNA of the CDR3: TGCGCCAGCAGCCAAGATCAGCGGAGCCTCTACGAGCAGTACTTC. Translated, it gives CASSQDQRSLYEQYF.

This clone was detected a few times. V and J are TRBV29-1 and TRBJ1-2; D call uncertain. Germline CDR1 is SQVTM and CDR2 is ANQGSEA. The CDR3 consists of 14 residues. V was trimmed by 5 bases and J by 3 bases, leaving 16 bases between them. CDR3 in amino acids: CSVTPFSGDYGYTF. The CDR3, as DNA: TGCAGCGTTACCCCTTTCTCCGGGGACTATGGCTACACCTTC. Based on the CDR3 plus reference TRBV29-1 and TRBJ1-2, the full variable domain is SAVISQKPSRDICQRGTSLTIQCQVDSQVTMMFWYRQQPGQSLTLIATANQGSEATYESGFVIDKFPISRPNLTFSTLTVSNMSPEDSSIYLCSVTPFSGDYGYTFGSGTRLTVV.

The chain combines TRBV5-1 with TRBJ2-5; D is undetermined. V was pared by 1 base and J by 4 bases, with 11 bases between. Germline V gene lookup returns CDR1 SGHRS and CDR2 YFSETQ. This CDR3 comprises 14 residues. CDR3 sequence reads: CASSLRSARETQYF. CDR3 coding DNA: TGCGCCAGCAGCTTGCGTTCTGCGAGAGAGACCCAGTACTTC.

The CDR3 loop reads CASSLGGYQETQYF. The CDR3 DNA sequence: TGTGCCAGCAGCTTAGGCGGGTACCAAGAGACCCAGTACTTC. This chain joins TRBV7-7 and TRBJ2-5; the D gene is possibly TRBD2 (5 bases). Germline V CDR1 and CDR2: SSHAT, FNYEAQ (reference sequence). The CDR3 runs 14 residues. Trimming shortened V by 1 base and J by 0 bases, and 6 bases separated the two germline ends.

The genes are TRBV2 and TRBJ1-2; the D gene is possibly TRBD1 (5 bases). Germline CDR1 reads SNHLY; CDR2 reads FYNNEI. The length of the CDR3 is 13 residues. V was clipped by 5 bases and J by 4 bases, with 11 bases between them. The CDR3 is CASSPRQTYGYTF. As DNA, the CDR3 is TGTGCCAGCAGTCCACGACAGACCTATGGCTACACCTTC.

CDR3: CASSEEGPGETQYF. For the CDR3, the DNA is TGTGCCAGCAGTGAGGAGGGGCCGGGGGAGACCCAGTACTTC. The genes are TRBV25-1 and TRBJ2-5; TRBD2 is a possible D gene (6 bases). The V gene's germline CDR1 is MGHDK and CDR2 SYGVNS. Trimming cost V 3 bases and J 5 bases, with 13 bases left between them. This CDR3 spans 14 amino acids. Full variable domain (missing parts from reference TRBV25-1 and TRBJ2-5): EADIYQTPRYLVIGTGKKITLECSQTMGHDKMYWYQQDPGMELHLIHYSYGVNSTEKGDLSSESTVSRIRTEHFPLTLESARPSHTSQYLCASSEEGPGETQYFGPGTRLLVL.